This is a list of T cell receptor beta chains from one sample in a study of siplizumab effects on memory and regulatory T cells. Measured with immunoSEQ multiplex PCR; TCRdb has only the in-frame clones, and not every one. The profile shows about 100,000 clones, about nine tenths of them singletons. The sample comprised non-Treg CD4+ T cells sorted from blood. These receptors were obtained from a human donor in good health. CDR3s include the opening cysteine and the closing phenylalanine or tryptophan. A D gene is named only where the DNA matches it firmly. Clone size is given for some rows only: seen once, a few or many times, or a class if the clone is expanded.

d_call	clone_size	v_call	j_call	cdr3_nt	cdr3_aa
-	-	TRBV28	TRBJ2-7	TGTGCCAGCAGCCTGACTAGTCCCTACGAGCAGTACTTC	CASSLTSPYEQYF
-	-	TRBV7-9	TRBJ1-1	TGTGCCAGCAGCTTGGGTTCGGGGACATTCGGCCGCATGAACACTGAAGCTTTCTTT	CASSLGSGTFGRMNTEAFF
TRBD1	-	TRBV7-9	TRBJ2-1	TGTGCCAGCAGCTTAGGGGGACAGGGTTTGAATGAGCAGTTCTTC	CASSLGGQGLNEQFF
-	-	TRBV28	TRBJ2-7	TGTGCCAGCAGGACAGCAACCTACGAGCAGTACTTC	CASRTATYEQYF
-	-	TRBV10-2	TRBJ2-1	TGCGCCAGCAGTGAGTCGCGGGACTACAATGAGCAGTTCTTC	CASSESRDYNEQFF
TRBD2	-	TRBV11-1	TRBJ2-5	TGTGCCAGCAGCTTGGGACTAGCGGGGCAAGAGACCCAGTACTTC	CASSLGLAGQETQYF
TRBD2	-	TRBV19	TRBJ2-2	TGTGCCAGTAAGCGGGAGAACACCGGGGAGCTGTTTTTT	CASKRENTGELFF
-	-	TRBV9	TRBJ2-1	TGTGCCAGCAGCGTAGTCTCGGGGTCCTACAATGAGCAGTTCTTC	CASSVVSGSYNEQFF
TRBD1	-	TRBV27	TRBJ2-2	TGTGCCAGCAGTCAGACAGGGGCGGGCACCGGGGAGCTGTTTTTT	CASSQTGAGTGELFF
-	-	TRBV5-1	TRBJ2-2	TGCGCCAGCACAGGTGGCCTACCCACCGGGGAGCTGTTTTTT	CASTGGLPTGELFF
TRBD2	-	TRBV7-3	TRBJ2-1	TGTGCCAGCAGCTCGACGACTAGCGGGAATTACAATGAGCAGTTCTTC	CASSSTTSGNYNEQFF
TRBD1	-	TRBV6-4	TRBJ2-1	TGTGCCAGCAGTGGCGGACAGGTCGGGAATGAGCAGTTCTTC	CASSGGQVGNEQFF
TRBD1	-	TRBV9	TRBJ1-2	TGTGCCAGCAGCGCACGACAGGGCTATGGCTACACCTTC	CASSARQGYGYTF
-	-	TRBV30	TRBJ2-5	TGTGCCTGGCGATTTCAGGGGGGGTTAGAGACCCAGTACTTC	CAWRFQGGLETQYF
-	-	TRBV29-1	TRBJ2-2	TGCAGCGGGCGGGGTTCTTTGAACACCGGGGAGCTGTTTTTT	CSGRGSLNTGELFF
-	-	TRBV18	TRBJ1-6	TGTGCCAGCTCACAAACGGGGACGAGGGATTCTCCCCTCCACTTT	CASSQTGTRDSPLHF
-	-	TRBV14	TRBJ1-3	TGTGCCAGCAGCCAAGCTGGTGGGTACCGGTCGAACACCATATATTTT	CASSQAGGYRSNTIYF
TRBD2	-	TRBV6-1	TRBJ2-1	TGTGCCAGCAGTGAAGTGGCTAGCGGGAACAATGAGCAGTTCTTC	CASSEVASGNNEQFF
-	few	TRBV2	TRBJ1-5	TGTGCCAGCAGTGACCCCGGGCCCCAGCATTTT	CASSDPGPQHF
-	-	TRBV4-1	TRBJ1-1	TGCGCCAGCAGCCAAGAAGCCGGACAGAAGAACACTGAAGCTTTCTTT	CASSQEAGQKNTEAFF
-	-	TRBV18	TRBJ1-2	TGTGCCAGCTCACCACCGCCAGAGGGCTATGGCTACACCTTC	CASSPPPEGYGYTF
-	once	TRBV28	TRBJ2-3	TGTGCCAGCAGTTTATATAACACAGATACGCAGTATTTT	CASSLYNTDTQYF
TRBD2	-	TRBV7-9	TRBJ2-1	TGTGCCAGCAGCTTCCAACCGGGACTAGCGGGAGATGCGCAGTTCTTC	CASSFQPGLAGDAQFF
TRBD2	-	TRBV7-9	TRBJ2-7	TGTGCCAGCAGCCCAGCGGGGGGATCCTACGAGCAGTACTTC	CASSPAGGSYEQYF
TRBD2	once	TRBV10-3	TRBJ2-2	TGTGCCATCACCGCCGGGACTAGCCAGACCGGGGAGCTGTTTTTT	CAITAGTSQTGELFF
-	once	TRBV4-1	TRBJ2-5	TGCGCCAGCAGCCTGAACAACAGGTACCAAGAGACCCAGTACTTC	CASSLNNRYQETQYF